The rows below give T cell receptor beta chains drawn from one sample of a study of regulatory T cells in long-lasting Graves disease. TCRdb used MiXCR to reprocess the multiplex PCR reads, holding one entry per CDR3 protein. Of some 430,000 distinct CDR3 sequences listed, roughly 21% are singletons. The sequences come from peripheral blood mononuclear cells (PBMCs), collected when the disease was refractory, from a patient treated with antithyroid drugs. The receptors come from a female donor with Graves disease. Each CDR3 is given with its conserved first and last residue. A D gene is named only where the DNA matches it firmly. Size tells how often a clone was seen (once, few, many) or the class of an expanded clone, and some rows leave it out.

CASSETEGRQDEQYF TGTGCCAGCAGTGAGACAGAGGGCCGACAAGACGAGCAGTACTTC TRBV27 NA many TRBJ2-7
CASSPAGGTEAFF TGCGCCAGCAGTCCCGCTGGTGGCACTGAAGCTTTCTTT TRBV10-2 NA few TRBJ1-1
CASSPIRGYNSPLHF TGTGCCAGCAGTCCTATTCGGGGATATAATTCACCCCTCCACTTT TRBV6-1 NA NA TRBJ1-6
CASAGENQPQHF TGTGCCAGCGCGGGCGAGAATCAGCCCCAGCATTTT TRBV11-2 NA many TRBJ1-5
CASSLEGLSGNTIYF TGTGCCAGCAGTTTAGAGGGCCTCTCTGGAAACACCATATATTTT TRBV12-3/TRBV12-4 NA NA TRBJ1-3
CASSPTPGRTDTQYF TGTGCCAGCAGTCCGACACCAGGGCGCACAGATACGCAGTATTTT TRBV6-2/TRBV6-3 NA NA TRBJ2-3
CSVRAGVYEQYF TGCAGCGTAAGAGCGGGAGTATACGAGCAGTACTTC TRBV29-1 TRBD2 few TRBJ2-7
CASSFEFSVATEAFF TGTGCCAGCAGTTTTGAGTTTTCGGTGGCCACTGAAGCTTTCTTT TRBV28 NA few TRBJ1-1
CASSYIRTEAFF TGTGCCAGCAGTTACATTCGCACTGAAGCTTTCTTT TRBV6-5 NA many TRBJ1-1
CASSFSSTAGSGANVLTF TGTGCCAGCAGTTTCTCCTCGACAGCAGGATCTGGGGCCAACGTCCTGACTTTC TRBV12-3/TRBV12-4 NA few TRBJ2-6
CASSLVGAGRHNEQFF TGTGCCAGCAGCTTAGTTGGAGCGGGGCGTCACAATGAGCAGTTCTTC TRBV7-8 TRBD2 NA TRBJ2-1
CSGQRGPAGETQYF TGCAGCGGGCAGCGGGGGCCCGCAGGGGAGACCCAGTACTTC TRBV29-1 TRBD2 few TRBJ2-5
CASSEDKNTEAFF TGCGCCAGCAGTGAGGACAAGAACACTGAAGCTTTCTTT TRBV10-1 NA NA TRBJ1-1
CASSVASGGIQYF TGTGCCAGCAGCGTAGCCTCCGGGGGGATTCAGTACTTC TRBV9 TRBD2 NA TRBJ2-4
CASSHEIFITYEQYF TGCGCCAGCAGCCATGAAATATTTATAACCTACGAGCAGTACTTC TRBV4-1 NA NA TRBJ2-7
CSARVHSLNTEAFF TGCAGTGCTAGAGTTCACAGTTTGAACACTGAAGCTTTCTTT TRBV20-1 NA NA TRBJ1-1
CASSLGLATYEQYF TGCGCCAGCAGCCTCGGACTAGCCACCTACGAGCAGTACTTC TRBV4-3 TRBD2 few TRBJ2-7
CATNRGKSGELFF TGTGCCACGAACAGGGGAAAGTCCGGGGAGCTGTTTTTT TRBV28 TRBD1 few TRBJ2-2
CASSQVRGATEAFF TGTGCCAGCAGCCAAGTGAGGGGCGCCACTGAAGCTTTCTTT TRBV3-1 NA few TRBJ1-1
CASSKQPNTEAFF TGTGCCAGTAGTAAACAACCGAACACTGAAGCTTTCTTT TRBV19 NA many TRBJ1-1
CAIEDYSGANVLTF TGTGCCATCGAGGATTACTCTGGGGCCAACGTCCTGACTTTC TRBV6-1 NA NA TRBJ2-6
CASSLGPPVHEQHF TGTGCCAGCAGCTTAGGCCCTCCCGTTCACGAGCAGCACTTC TRBV7-9 NA NA TRBJ2-7
CASSSGQGWNTEAFF TGTGCCAGCAGTTCCGGACAGGGCTGGAACACTGAAGCTTTCTTT TRBV6-9 TRBD1 many TRBJ1-1
CASSMGQATAYEQYF TGTGCCAGTAGTATGGGACAGGCCACCGCCTACGAGCAGTACTTC TRBV19 TRBD1 many TRBJ2-7